The 30 T cell receptor beta chains listed next were all sequenced from one sample in a study of T cell responses to AZD1222 COVID-19 vaccine. Some clones are missing from TCRdb's copy, which holds only in-frame ones; the method was immunoSEQ multiplex PCR. Of fewer than 130,000 clones listed, roughly 92% are singletons. The specimen comprised peripheral blood, sampled 28 days after the second AZD1222 dose. These receptors came from an adult who received the AZD1222 COVID-19 vaccine.

The V and J genes are TRBV7-8 and TRBJ1-2; 8 nucleotides align to TRBD1. V lost 4 bases, J lost 5 bases, and 15 bases stayed unmatched. The germline V gene encodes CDR1 SGHVS and CDR2 FQNEAQ. The CDR3 is made up of 17 amino acids. The CDR3 DNA is TGTGCCAGCAGCTCGAAAGGGCGGGGACAGGAGTTGTATGGCTACACCTTC. This gives the protein CASSSKGRGQELYGYTF.

This chain links TRBV5-1 with TRBJ2-2; a weak D match, TRBD2 (6 bases). V was cut by 1 base and J by 3 bases, with 10 bases left in between. The CDR3 has 15 residues. CDR1 is SGHRS, CDR2 YFSETQ, per germline. In DNA, the CDR3 is TGCGCCAGCAGCTTGATTAGCGGCGACACCGGGGAGCTGTTTTTT. Amino acid sequence: CASSLISGDTGELFF.

The chain has TRBV18 and TRBJ2-7; D is possibly TRBD1 (6 bases). The germline V gene has CDR1 KGHSH and CDR2 LQKENI. V gave up 1 base and J gave up 1 base, with 8 bases separating them. This CDR3 is 14 amino acids long. Here the CDR3 DNA reads TGTGCCAGCTCACCACGGGGGCAGTCCTACGAGCAGTACTTC. Encoded protein: CASSPRGQSYEQYF.

The genes are TRBV2 and TRBJ1-2, with TRBD1 identical over 7 bases. The CDR3 covers 14 residues. J lost 4 bases, V lost 4 bases, and 6 bases had no gene match. Germline V gene sequence: CDR1 SNHLY, CDR2 FYNNEI. CDR3 protein: CASSGDRSFYGYTF. CDR3 DNA sequence: TGTGCCAGCAGTGGGGACAGAAGTTTCTATGGCTACACCTTC. Drawing the rest from reference TRBV2 and TRBJ1-2, the complete variable domain is EPEVTQTPSHQVTQMGQEVILRCVPISNHLYFYWYRQILGQKVEFLVSFYNNEISEKSEIFDDQFSVERPDGSNFTLKIRSTKLEDSAMYFCASSGDRSFYGYTFGSGTRLTVV.

This clone was seen more than once but under ten times. The rearrangement uses TRBV25-1 and TRBJ2-7, with 7 bases identical to TRBD1. V was pared by 0 bases and J by 6 bases, with 2 bases of the junction left unmatched. This CDR3 spans 13 amino acids. CDR1 is MGHDK, CDR2 SYGVNS, per germline. Here the CDR3 DNA reads TGTGCCAGCAGTGAATACGACAGGGTCGAGCAGTACTTC. Translated: CASSEYDRVEQYF.

The chain has TRBV18 and TRBJ1-2; 7 bases are shared with TRBD1. The CDR3 runs 15 residues. J gave up 3 bases and V 4 bases, and 8 bases lay outside the gene matches. Germline V gene data show CDR1 as KGHSH and CDR2 as LQKENI. The CDR3 sequence: CASSLSGQEYYGYTF. The CDR3 nucleotides read TGTGCCAGCTCACTCAGCGGACAGGAATACTATGGCTACACCTTC.

The V and J genes are TRBV4-1 and TRBJ1-2; possibly TRBD1 for D (6 bases). Germline V gives CDR1 MGHRA, CDR2 YSYEKL. V shed 0 bases and J shed 3 bases, with 8 bases lying between them. The CDR3 length is 14 residues. CDR3 sequence (DNA): TGCGCCAGCAGCCAAGAGCAGGGGTACTATGGCTACACCTTC. This sequence encodes CASSQEQGYYGYTF.

This clone has a single count. V gene TRBV9 combines with J gene TRBJ1-1, with TRBD1 matching over 7 bases. This CDR3 is built from 15 residues. The germline gives CDR1 SGDLS, CDR2 YYNGEE. Trimming at V came to 0 bases and at J to 1 base, leaving 3 bases not matched to a gene. CDR3 loop: CASSVVGTANTEAFF. CDR3 nucleotide sequence: TGTGCCAGCAGCGTAGTTGGGACAGCGAACACTGAAGCTTTCTTT.

With respect to this clone: The sample contains more than one DNA sequence encoding this CDR3. The chain links TRBV4-3 to TRBJ2-7; the match to TRBD2 covers 8 bases. V was pared by 0 bases and J by 2 bases, with 3 bases of the junction left unmatched. The CDR3 totals 15 residues. The germline gives CDR1 LGHNA, CDR2 YSLEER. CDR3 sequence (DNA): TGCGCCAGCAGCCAAGATAGCGGGGTGGCCTACGAGCAGTACTTC. Translated: CASSQDSGVAYEQYF.

CDR3 coding DNA: TGTGCCAGCAGCTCCTCTCCCGGAAACACCATATATTTT. This encodes CASSSSPGNTIYF. The J gene is TRBJ1-3, the V gene TRBV7-2, with no clear D. From germline, CDR1 is SGHTA and CDR2 FQGNSA. V dropped 4 bases and J dropped 4 bases, with 8 bases sitting between them. The CDR3 contains 13 residues.

The rearrangement uses TRBV5-4 and TRBJ1-1; tentative D call: TRBD1 (5 bases). Germline V gives CDR1 SGHNT, CDR2 YYREEE (reference sequence). The CDR3 is 14 amino acids. The V end was cut by 4 bases, the J end by 5 bases, with 15 bases between. CDR3 region: CASSPYRGTTEAFF. The CDR3, as DNA: TGTGCCAGCAGCCCGTATCGGGGGACGACTGAAGCTTTCTTT.

The genes are TRBV7-2 and TRBJ2-5; D is unresolved. V gave up 3 bases and J gave up 1 base, with 9 bases separating them. The CDR3 is made up of 14 amino acids. CDR1 and CDR2 from the germline V gene are SGHTA and FQGNSA. This CDR3 is CASSFSRAQETQYF. The CDR3 nucleotides read TGTGCCAGCAGCTTTTCGAGAGCCCAAGAGACCCAGTACTTC.

This clone was seen a single time. The chain has TRBV7-2 and TRBJ2-4; TRBD2 is a possible D gene (7 bases). V was shortened by 3 bases and J by 7 bases, with 10 bases between the two germline ends. The CDR3 totals 13 residues. The germline gives CDR1 SGHTA, CDR2 FQGNSA. The CDR3 here is CASSLEGGNIQYF. Written as DNA, the CDR3 is TGTGCCAGCAGCTTGGAGGGGGGGAACATTCAGTACTTC. Based on the CDR3 plus reference TRBV7-2 and TRBJ2-4, the full variable domain is GAGVSQSPSNKVTEKGKDVELRCDPISGHTALYWYRQSLGQGLEFLIYFQGNSAPDKSGLPSDRFSAERTGGSVSTLTIQRTQQEDSAVYLCASSLEGGNIQYFGAGTRLSVL.

About this clone: Other nucleotide sequences in the sample specify the same CDR3. The chain carries TRBV12-3 or TRBV12-4 and TRBJ1-3, with D uncertain. V lost 5 bases, J lost 0 bases, and 5 bases lay in between. The length of the CDR3 is 13 residues. CDR3 coding DNA: TGTGCCAGCAGTCGAAACTCTGGAAACACCATATATTTT. Translation: CASSRNSGNTIYF.

The rearrangement links TRBV7-9 to TRBJ1-1; unclear D gene. CDR1 SEHNR and CDR2 FQNEAQ come from the germline V gene (reference sequence). This CDR3 comprises 12 residues. V shed 3 bases and J shed 8 bases, with 10 bases lying between them. CDR3 in amino acids: CASSFGGPEAFF. DNA for the CDR3: TGTGCCAGCAGCTTTGGCGGCCCCGAAGCTTTCTTT.

This chain uses TRBV2 with TRBJ2-7; D is possibly TRBD1 (6 bases). Germline V gives CDR1 SNHLY, CDR2 FYNNEI. CDR3 length equals 14 residues. Trimming took off 4 bases at V and 4 bases at J, with 14 bases between the two ends. The CDR3 DNA sequence: TGTGCCAGCAGTGCCCCACAGGGAATTTACGAGCAGTACTTC. It specifies CASSAPQGIYEQYF.

The rearrangement joins TRBV19 to TRBJ1-4; D is ambiguous. V lost 5 bases, J lost 4 bases, and 11 bases lay in between. Germline V gives CDR1 LNHDA, CDR2 SQIVND (reference sequence). This CDR3 is built from 14 residues. Here the CDR3 reads CASSRQQFNEKLFF. For the CDR3, the DNA is TGTGCCAGTAGTCGCCAGCAATTTAATGAAAAACTGTTTTTT.

V usage is TRBV5-8 and J usage is TRBJ2-7; D might be TRBD1 or TRBD2, each matching 5 bases. The germline CDR1 and CDR2 sequences are SGHTS and YDEGEE. The CDR3 is 14 residues long. Trimming took off 0 bases at V and 0 bases at J, with 7 bases between the two ends. As DNA, the CDR3 is TGTGCCAGCAGCTTGGGGGGGTCCTCCTACGAGCAGTACTTC. Translating gives CASSLGGSSYEQYF. Together with reference TRBV5-8 and TRBJ2-7, the CDR3 gives the full variable domain: EAGVTQSPTHLIKTRGQQATLRCSPISGHTSVYWYQQALGLGLQFLLWYDEGEERNRGNFPPRFSGRQFPNYSSELNVNALELEDSALYLCASSLGGSSYEQYFGPGTRLTVT.

V usage is TRBV7-6 and J usage is TRBJ2-1; D may be TRBD2 (5 bases). The CDR3 loop spans 13 amino acids. Germline CDR1 SGHVS, CDR2 FNYEAQ. V was clipped by 1 base and J by 9 bases, with 10 bases between them. The chain's CDR3 is CASSLGGGGEQFF. CDR3 DNA sequence: TGTGCCAGCAGCTTAGGTGGAGGAGGTGAGCAGTTCTTC.

The CDR3 region is CASSGDRGSYNEQFF. The DNA of the CDR3 is TGTGCCAGCAGCGGTGACAGGGGGTCCTACAATGAGCAGTTCTTC. V and J are TRBV2 and TRBJ2-1, with TRBD1 identical over 9 bases. V lost 6 bases to trimming and J lost 1 base; unmatched junction nucleotides: 4. The length of the CDR3 is 15 residues. Looked up from germline, CDR1 is SNHLY and CDR2 is FYNNEI. Full variable domain (missing parts from reference TRBV2 and TRBJ2-1): EPEVTQTPSHQVTQMGQEVILRCVPISNHLYFYWYRQILGQKVEFLVSFYNNEISEKSEIFDDQFSVERPDGSNFTLKIRSTKLEDSAMYFCASSGDRGSYNEQFFGPGTRLTVL.

This chain links TRBV19 with TRBJ1-5; D is possibly TRBD1 (5 bases). Germline CDR1 reads LNHDA; CDR2 reads SQIVND (reference sequence). This CDR3 contains 15 residues. Trimming shortened V by 1 base and J by 2 bases, and 9 bases separated the two germline ends. The CDR3 sequence: CASSIVPGGNQPQHF. The CDR3 nucleotides are TGTGCCAGTAGTATAGTTCCGGGGGGCAATCAGCCCCAGCATTTT.

The chain joins TRBV7-9 to TRBJ2-1; D tentatively fits TRBD1 or TRBD2 (6 bases each). Germline values: CDR1 SEHNR, CDR2 FQNEAQ (reference sequence). The length of the CDR3 is 13 residues. Trimming pared 10 bases from V and 10 bases from J, leaving 20 bases between. CDR3 bases: TGTGCCAACTCCCGGGGGCCACTAGGGGAGCAGTTCTTC. It codes for CANSRGPLGEQFF.

The chain joins TRBV3-1 (or the pseudogene TRBV3-2) to TRBJ1-2, with 10 bases that match TRBD1. Germline values: CDR1 LGHDT, CDR2 YNNKEL (reference sequence). CDR3 length: 15 residues. Germline trimming cut 4 bases from V and 8 bases from J; bases unmatched to any gene: 10. CDR3 region: CASSLGTGVWNGYTF. CDR3 in DNA: TGTGCCAGCAGCCTCGGGACAGGGGTTTGGAACGGCTACACCTTC.

The chain employs TRBV5-4 and TRBJ2-7, with D perhaps TRBD2 (6 bases). Germline assignment: CDR1 SGHNT and CDR2 YYREEE (reference sequence). Trimming took off 4 bases at V and 0 bases at J, with 11 bases between the two ends. The CDR3 length is 14 residues. The CDR3 coding sequence is TGTGCCAGCAGCCCGCGGGATTCCTCCTACGAGCAGTACTTC. Encoded protein: CASSPRDSSYEQYF.

J is TRBJ2-5 and V is TRBV4-1; D assignment may be TRBD1 or TRBD2 (6 bases each). This CDR3 has 17 residues. CDR1 and CDR2 (germline): MGHRA, YSYEKL. Trimming took 0 bases from V and 5 from J, leaving 19 bases between them. The CDR3 sequence: CASSQDANGGLWETQYF. The CDR3 bases are TGCGCCAGCAGCCAAGATGCAAATGGGGGGCTCTGGGAGACCCAGTACTTC.

This chain joins TRBV19 and TRBJ1-2, with D maybe TRBD1 (5 bases). The CDR3 has 13 residues. Trimming left V 4 bases short and J 8 bases short, with 14 bases between. CDR1 is LNHDA and CDR2 is SQIVND in the germline V gene (reference sequence). The CDR3 loop is CASSTFRVGGYTF. CDR3 sequence (DNA): TGTGCCAGTAGTACGTTCAGGGTTGGGGGCTACACCTTC.

The J gene is TRBJ2-7, the V gene TRBV5-1, with D perhaps TRBD1 (6 bases). This CDR3 is 13 amino acids long. Trimming pared 4 bases from V and 2 bases from J, leaving 10 bases between. Germline lookup yields CDR1 SGHRS and CDR2 YFSETQ. The CDR3: CASSTGQTYEQYF. CDR3 nucleotides: TGCGCCAGCAGCACCGGACAGACCTACGAGCAGTACTTC.

The chain joins TRBV18 to TRBJ1-1, with D maybe TRBD1 (5 bases). With 3 bases removed from V and 3 bases from J, the gap between germline ends came to 14 bases. The CDR3 runs 15 residues. CDR1 is KGHSH, CDR2 LQKENI, per germline. The CDR3 DNA reads as TGTGCCAGCTCACCGTCTTACTCGGGGGACACTGAAGCTTTCTTT. The encoded protein is CASSPSYSGDTEAFF.

The chain links TRBV10-3 to TRBJ1-3; 7 nucleotides line up with TRBD1. In germline, CDR1 is ENHRY, CDR2 SYGVKD. The CDR3 spans 14 residues. V shed 6 bases and J 3 bases; nucleotides not matched to a gene: 5. The CDR3 bases are TGTGCCATCAGGGATAACAGGGGTGGAAACACCATATATTTT. It yields the protein CAIRDNRGGNTIYF.

The genes are TRBV11-3 and TRBJ2-3, with D possibly matching TRBD1 (6 bases). The CDR3 is 14 amino acids. V lost 0 bases and J lost 6, with 10 bases in between. CDR1 and CDR2 from the germline V gene are SGHNT and YENEEA. The CDR3 DNA reads TGTGCCAGCAGCTTAGAGCCAGGGGAGGATACGCAGTATTTT. This sequence encodes CASSLEPGEDTQYF.